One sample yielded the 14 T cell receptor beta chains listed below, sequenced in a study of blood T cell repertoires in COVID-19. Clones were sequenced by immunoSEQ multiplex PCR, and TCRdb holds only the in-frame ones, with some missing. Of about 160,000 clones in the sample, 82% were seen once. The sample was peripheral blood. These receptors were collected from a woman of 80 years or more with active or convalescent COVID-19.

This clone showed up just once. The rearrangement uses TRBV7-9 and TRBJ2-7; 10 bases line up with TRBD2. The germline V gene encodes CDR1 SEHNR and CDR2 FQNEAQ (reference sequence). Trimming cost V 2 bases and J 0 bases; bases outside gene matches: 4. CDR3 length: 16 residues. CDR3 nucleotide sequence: TGTGCCAGCAGCTTAAGTACTAGCGGGAACTCCTACGAGCAGTACTTC. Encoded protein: CASSLSTSGNSYEQYF.

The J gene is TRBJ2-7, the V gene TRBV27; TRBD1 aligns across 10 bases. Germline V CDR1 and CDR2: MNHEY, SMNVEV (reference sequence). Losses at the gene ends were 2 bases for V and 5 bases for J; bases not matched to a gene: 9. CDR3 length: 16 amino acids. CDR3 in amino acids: CASSLNGGTGVNEQYF. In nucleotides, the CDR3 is TGTGCCAGCAGTTTAAACGGTGGGACAGGGGTGAACGAGCAGTACTTC.

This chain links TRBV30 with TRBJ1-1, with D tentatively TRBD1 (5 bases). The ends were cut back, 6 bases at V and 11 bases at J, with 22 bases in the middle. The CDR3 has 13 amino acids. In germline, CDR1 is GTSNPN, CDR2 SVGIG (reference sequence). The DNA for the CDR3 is TGTGCCTGCAACGAACAGGCGAGAAGAGTGGCTTTCTTT. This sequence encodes CACNEQARRVAFF.

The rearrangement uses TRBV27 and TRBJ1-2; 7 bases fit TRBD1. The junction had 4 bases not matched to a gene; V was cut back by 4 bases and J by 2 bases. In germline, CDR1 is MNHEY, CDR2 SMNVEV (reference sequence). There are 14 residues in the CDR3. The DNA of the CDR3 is TGTGCCAGCAGTTGGAGAGGGGGCAACTATGGCTACACCTTC. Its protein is CASSWRGGNYGYTF.

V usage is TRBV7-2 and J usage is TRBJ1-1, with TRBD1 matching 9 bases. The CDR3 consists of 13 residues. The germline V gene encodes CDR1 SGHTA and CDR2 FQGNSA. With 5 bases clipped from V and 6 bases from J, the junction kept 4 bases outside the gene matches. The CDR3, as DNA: TGTGCCAGCAGCACACAGGGGGCGTCTGAAGCTTTCTTT. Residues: CASSTQGASEAFF.

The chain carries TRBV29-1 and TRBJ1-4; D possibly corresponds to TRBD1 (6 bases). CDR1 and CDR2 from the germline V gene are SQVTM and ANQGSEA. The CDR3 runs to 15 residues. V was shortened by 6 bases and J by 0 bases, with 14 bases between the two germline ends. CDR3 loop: CSVGAGAATNEKLFF. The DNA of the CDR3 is TGCAGCGTCGGCGCGGGGGCTGCAACTAATGAAAAACTGTTTTTT.

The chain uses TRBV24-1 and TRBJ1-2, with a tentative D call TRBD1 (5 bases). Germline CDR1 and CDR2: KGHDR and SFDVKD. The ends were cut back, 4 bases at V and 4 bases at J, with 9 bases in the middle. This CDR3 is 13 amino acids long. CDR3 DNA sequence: TGTGCCACCAGTGACAGGGAAGGCTATGGCTACACCTTC. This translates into CATSDREGYGYTF.

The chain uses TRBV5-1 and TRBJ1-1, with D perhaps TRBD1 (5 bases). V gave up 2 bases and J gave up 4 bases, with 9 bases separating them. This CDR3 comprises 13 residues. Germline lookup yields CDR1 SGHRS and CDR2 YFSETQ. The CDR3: CASSFSGGTEAFF. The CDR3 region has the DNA TGCGCCAGCAGCTTCTCGGGGGGCACTGAAGCTTTCTTT.

The CDR3 DNA follows: TGTGCCACCAGTGGAGGACAGGGGTCGTCCTACGAGCAGTACTTC. This gives the protein CATSGGQGSSYEQYF. The chain joins TRBV24-1 to TRBJ2-7; 9 bases align to TRBD1. CDR1 is KGHDR and CDR2 is SFDVKD in the germline V gene. Losses at the gene ends were 5 bases for V and 1 base for J; bases not matched to a gene: 5. The CDR3 sequence is 15 residues long.

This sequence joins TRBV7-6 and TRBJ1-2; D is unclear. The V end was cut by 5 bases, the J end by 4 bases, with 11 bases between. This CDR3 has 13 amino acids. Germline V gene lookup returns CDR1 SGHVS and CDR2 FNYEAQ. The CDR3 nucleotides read TGTGCCAGCAGCCCGAGGGAGAGCTATGGCTACACCTTC. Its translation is CASSPRESYGYTF.

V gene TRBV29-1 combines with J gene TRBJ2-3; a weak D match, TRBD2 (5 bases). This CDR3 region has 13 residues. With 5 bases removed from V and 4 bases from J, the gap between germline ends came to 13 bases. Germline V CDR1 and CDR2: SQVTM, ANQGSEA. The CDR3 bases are TGCAGCGTTCCTAGCCAGGAGGCAGATACGCAGTATTTT. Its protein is CSVPSQEADTQYF.

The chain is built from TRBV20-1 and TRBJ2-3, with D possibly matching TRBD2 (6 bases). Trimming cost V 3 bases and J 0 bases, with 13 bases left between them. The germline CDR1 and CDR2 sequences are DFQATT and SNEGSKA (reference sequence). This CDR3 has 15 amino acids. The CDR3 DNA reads TGCAGTGCTAGTGTGGCTAGCGTTAGCACAGATACGCAGTATTTT. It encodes CSASVASVSTDTQYF.

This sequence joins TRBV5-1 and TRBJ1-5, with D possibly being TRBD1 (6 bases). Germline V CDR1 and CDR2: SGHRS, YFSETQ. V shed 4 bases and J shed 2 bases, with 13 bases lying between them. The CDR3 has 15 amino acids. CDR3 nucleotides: TGCGCCAGCAGCCATGACAGGAAGGGCAATCAGCCCCAGCATTTT. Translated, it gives CASSHDRKGNQPQHF.

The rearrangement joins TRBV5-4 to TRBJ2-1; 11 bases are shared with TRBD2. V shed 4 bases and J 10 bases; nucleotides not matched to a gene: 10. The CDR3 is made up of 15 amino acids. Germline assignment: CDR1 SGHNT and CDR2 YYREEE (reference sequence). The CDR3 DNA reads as TGTGCCAGCAGCCGAACTAGCGGGAGACTTAGCGAGCAGTTCTTC. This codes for CASSRTSGRLSEQFF. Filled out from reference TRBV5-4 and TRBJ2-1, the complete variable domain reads ETGVTQSPTHLIKTRGQQVTLRCSSQSGHNTVSWYQQALGQGPQFIFQYYREEENGRGNFPPRFSGLQFPNYSSELNVNALELDDSALYLCASSRTSGRLSEQFFGPGTRLTVL.